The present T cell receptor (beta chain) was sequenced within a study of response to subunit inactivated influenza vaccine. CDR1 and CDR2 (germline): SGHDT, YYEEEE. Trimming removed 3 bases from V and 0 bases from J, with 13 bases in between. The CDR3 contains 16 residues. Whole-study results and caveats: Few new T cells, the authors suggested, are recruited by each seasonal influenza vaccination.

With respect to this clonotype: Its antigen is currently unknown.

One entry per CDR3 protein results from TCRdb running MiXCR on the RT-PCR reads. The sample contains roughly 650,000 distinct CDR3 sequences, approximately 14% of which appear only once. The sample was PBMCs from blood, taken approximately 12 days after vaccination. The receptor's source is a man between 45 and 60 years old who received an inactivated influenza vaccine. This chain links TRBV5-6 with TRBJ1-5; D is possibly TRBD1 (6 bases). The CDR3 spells CASSSGQLHSNQPQHF. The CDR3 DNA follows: TGTGCCAGCAGCTCAGGACAGCTCCATAGCAATCAGCCCCAGCATTTT.